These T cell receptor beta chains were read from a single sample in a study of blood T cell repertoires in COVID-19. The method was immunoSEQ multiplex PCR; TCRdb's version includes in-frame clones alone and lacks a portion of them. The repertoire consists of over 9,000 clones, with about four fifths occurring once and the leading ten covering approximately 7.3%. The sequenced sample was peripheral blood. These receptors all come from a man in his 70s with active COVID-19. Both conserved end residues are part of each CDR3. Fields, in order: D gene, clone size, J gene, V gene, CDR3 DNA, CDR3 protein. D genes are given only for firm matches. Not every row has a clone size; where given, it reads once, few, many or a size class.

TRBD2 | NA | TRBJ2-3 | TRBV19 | TGTGCCAGTAGTACCCCGGGACTAGCGGGAGGGGCAGATACGCAGTATTTT | CASSTPGLAGGADTQYF
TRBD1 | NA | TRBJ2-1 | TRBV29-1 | TGCAGCGTTGCGACCAGGGGGCTGAAAAATGAGCAGTTCTTC | CSVATRGLKNEQFF
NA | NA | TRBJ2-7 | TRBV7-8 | TGTGCCAGCAGCTTTTCGGCGGCCCGTCACGAGCAGTACTTC | CASSFSAARHEQYF
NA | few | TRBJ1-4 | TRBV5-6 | TGTGCCAGCAGCTTATATCAAAGTAAGAGTGAAAAACTGTTTTTT | CASSLYQSKSEKLFF
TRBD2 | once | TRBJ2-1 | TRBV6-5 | TGTGCCAGCAGTTACAACCGGGGGGGGAATGAGCAGTTCTTC | CASSYNRGGNEQFF
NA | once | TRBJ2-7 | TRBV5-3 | TGTGCCAGAATGGACAGAACCTACGAGCAGTACTTC | CARMDRTYEQYF
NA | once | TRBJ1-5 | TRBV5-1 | TGCGCCAGCAGCTTGGATCAGGGTTCCAATCAGCCCCAGCATTTT | CASSLDQGSNQPQHF
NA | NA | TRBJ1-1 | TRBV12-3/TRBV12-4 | TGTGCCAGCAGTTTACGCACTGAAGCTTTCTTT | CASSLRTEAFF
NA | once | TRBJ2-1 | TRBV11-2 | TGTGCCAGCAGCTTACGCGGGGCCCGGACGTCCTACAATGAGCAGTTCTTC | CASSLRGARTSYNEQFF
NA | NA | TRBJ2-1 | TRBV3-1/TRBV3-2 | TGTGCCAGCAGCCTTAATGCAGGGAATGAGCAGTTCTTC | CASSLNAGNEQFF
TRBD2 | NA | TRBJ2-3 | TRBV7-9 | TGTGCCAGCAGCCTGGCCGGGACTAGCGGGACAGATACGCAGTATTTT | CASSLAGTSGTDTQYF
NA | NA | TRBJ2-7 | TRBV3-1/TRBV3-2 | TGTGCCAGCAGAGATGACAGGAATCCCTACGAGCAGTACTTC | CASRDDRNPYEQYF
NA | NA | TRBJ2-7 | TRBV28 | TGTGCCAGCAGTTTATCGGAGTACGAGCAGTACTTC | CASSLSEYEQYF
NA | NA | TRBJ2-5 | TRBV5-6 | TGTGCCAGCAGCTTGGCCTTCGCGGTGGAGACCCAGTACTTC | CASSLAFAVETQYF
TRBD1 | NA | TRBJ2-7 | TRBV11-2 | TGTGCCAGCAGCTTAGATAATTCACAGGGGGACTACGAGCAGTACTTC | CASSLDNSQGDYEQYF
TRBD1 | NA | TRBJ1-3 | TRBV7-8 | TGTGCCAGCAGTCAGGGGGCTGGAAACACCATATATTTT | CASSQGAGNTIYF
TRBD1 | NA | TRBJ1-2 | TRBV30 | TGTGCCTGGAGTGCCGGACAGGGGGCCGGCTACACCTTC | CAWSAGQGAGYTF
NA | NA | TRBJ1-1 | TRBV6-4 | TGTGCCAGCATCGGGGGGGGTGAAGCTGAAGCTTTCTTT | CASIGGGEAEAFF
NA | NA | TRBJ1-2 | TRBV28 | TGTGCCAGCAGTTTACTGGGGGCGCGAGGGAGTGGCTACACCTTC | CASSLLGARGSGYTF
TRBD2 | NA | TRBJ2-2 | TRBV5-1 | TGCGCCAGCAGCTTGAAGGGACTAGCTAACACCGGGGAGCTGTTTTTT | CASSLKGLANTGELFF
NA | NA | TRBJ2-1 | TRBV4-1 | TGCGCCAGCAGCCAAGTCCCCCCCAGCGGGTCCTACAATGAGCAGTTCTTC | CASSQVPPSGSYNEQFF
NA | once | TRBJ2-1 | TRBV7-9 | TGTGCCAGCAGCTGGAGGGGTCCCTACAATGAGCAGTTCTTC | CASSWRGPYNEQFF
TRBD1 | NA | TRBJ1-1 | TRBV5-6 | TGTGCCAGCAGCCCGACAGGCAGGGGGCGGAGGAACACTGAAGCTTTCTTT | CASSPTGRGRRNTEAFF
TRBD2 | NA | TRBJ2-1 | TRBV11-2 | TGTGCCAGCAGCTTAGCTGGCGGGAGAGGACGAAATGAGCAGTTCTTC | CASSLAGGRGRNEQFF
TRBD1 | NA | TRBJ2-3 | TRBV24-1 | TGTGCCACCAGTGATTTGTCTGACCGGGACAGCGGCACAGATACGCAGTATTTT | CATSDLSDRDSGTDTQYF
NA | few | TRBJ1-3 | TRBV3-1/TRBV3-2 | TGTGCCAGCAGCCAAGACCCGGCTGGAAACACCATATATTTT | CASSQDPAGNTIYF
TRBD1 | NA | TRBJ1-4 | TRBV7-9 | TGTGCCAGCAGCCCGGGGACAGGGTCGGGTAATGAAAAACTGTTTTTT | CASSPGTGSGNEKLFF
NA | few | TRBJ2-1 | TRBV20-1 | TGCAGTGCTACTAACTACAATGAGCAGTTCTTC | CSATNYNEQFF
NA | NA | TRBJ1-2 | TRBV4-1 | TGCGCCAGCAGCCAGTCCACAGGGTTCCGGGCTAACTATGGCTACACCTTC | CASSQSTGFRANYGYTF
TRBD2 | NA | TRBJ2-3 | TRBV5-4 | TGTGCCAGCAGCTTGGGCGGGAGTATTCCAGATACGCAGTATTTT | CASSLGGSIPDTQYF
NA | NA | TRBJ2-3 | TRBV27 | TGTGCCAGCAGTTTACTCCCCCAGTGGCCAACGAACACAGATACGCAGTATTTT | CASSLLPQWPTNTDTQYF
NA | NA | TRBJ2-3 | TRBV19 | TGTGCCAGTAGTAGGAGACCCGATGGGACAGATACGCAGTATTTT | CASSRRPDGTDTQYF
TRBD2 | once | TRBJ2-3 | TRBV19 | TGTGCCAGTAGTATAGGCGGGAGTAGCACAGATACGCAGTATTTT | CASSIGGSSTDTQYF
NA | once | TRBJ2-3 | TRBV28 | TGTGCCAGCAGCTTGGTGACAGACGCGCAGTATTTT | CASSLVTDAQYF
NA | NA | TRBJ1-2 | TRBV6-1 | TGTGCCAGCAGTGAATACGGGGATTCCTATGGCTACACCTTC | CASSEYGDSYGYTF
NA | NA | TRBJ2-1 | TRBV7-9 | TGTGCCAGCAGCCACCCTAAAAGCGGAGTCTCCTACAATGAGCAGTTCTTC | CASSHPKSGVSYNEQFF